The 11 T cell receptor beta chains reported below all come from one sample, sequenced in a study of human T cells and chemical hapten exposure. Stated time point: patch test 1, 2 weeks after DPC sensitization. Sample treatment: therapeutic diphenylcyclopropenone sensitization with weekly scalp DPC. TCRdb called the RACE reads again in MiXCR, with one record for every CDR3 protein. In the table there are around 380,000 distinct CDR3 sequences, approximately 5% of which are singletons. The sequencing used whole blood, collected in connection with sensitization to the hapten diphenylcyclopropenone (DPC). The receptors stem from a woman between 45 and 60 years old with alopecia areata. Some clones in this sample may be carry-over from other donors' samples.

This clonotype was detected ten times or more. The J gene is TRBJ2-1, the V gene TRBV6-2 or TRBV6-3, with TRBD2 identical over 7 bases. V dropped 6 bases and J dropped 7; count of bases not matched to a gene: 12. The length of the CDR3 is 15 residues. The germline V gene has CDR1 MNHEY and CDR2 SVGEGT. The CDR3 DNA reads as TGTGCCAGCAGAGACCTGGCGGGGGTTATTAATGAGCAGTTCTTC. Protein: CASRDLAGVINEQFF.

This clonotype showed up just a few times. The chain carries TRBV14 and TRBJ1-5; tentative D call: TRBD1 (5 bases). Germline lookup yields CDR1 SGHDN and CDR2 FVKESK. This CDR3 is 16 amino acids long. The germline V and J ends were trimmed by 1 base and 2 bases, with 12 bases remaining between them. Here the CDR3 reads CASSQARGIGNQPQHF. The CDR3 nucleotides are TGTGCCAGCAGCCAAGCGAGGGGAATTGGCAATCAGCCCCAGCATTTT. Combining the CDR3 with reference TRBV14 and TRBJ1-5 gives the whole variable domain EAGVTQFPSHSVIEKGQTVTLRCDPISGHDNLYWYRRVMGKEIKFLLHFVKESKQDESGMPNNRFLAERTGGTYSTLKVQPAELEDSGVYFCASSQARGIGNQPQHFGDGTRLSIL.

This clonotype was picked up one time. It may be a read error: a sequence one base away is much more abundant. The CDR3 DNA reads as TGCAGTGCCGCTAGCGGGTGTTTCTACGAGCAGTACTTC. Translation: CSAASGCFYEQYF. The gene calls are TRBV20-1 and TRBJ2-7, with 8 bases identical to TRBD2. The CDR3 extends over 13 amino acids. CDR1 and CDR2 (germline): DFQATT, SNEGSKA (reference sequence). V shed 6 bases, J shed 3 bases, and the junction held 7 bases outside the gene matches.

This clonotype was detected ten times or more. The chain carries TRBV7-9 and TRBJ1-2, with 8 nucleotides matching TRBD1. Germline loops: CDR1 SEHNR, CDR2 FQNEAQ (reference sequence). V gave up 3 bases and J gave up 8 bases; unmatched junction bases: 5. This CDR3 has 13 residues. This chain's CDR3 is CASSFPGGGGYTF. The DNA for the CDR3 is TGTGCCAGCAGCTTCCCAGGGGGCGGAGGCTACACCTTC.

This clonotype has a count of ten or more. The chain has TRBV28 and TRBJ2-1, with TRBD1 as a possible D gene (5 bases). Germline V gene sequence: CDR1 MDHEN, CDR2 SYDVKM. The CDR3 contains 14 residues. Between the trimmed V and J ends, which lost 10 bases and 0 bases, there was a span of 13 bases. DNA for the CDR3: TGTGCCACCGCAGGGCCTAACTCCTACAATGAGCAGTTCTTC. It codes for CATAGPNSYNEQFF. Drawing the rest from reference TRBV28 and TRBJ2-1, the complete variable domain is DVKVTQSSRYLVKRTGEKVFLECVQDMDHENMFWYRQDPGLGLRLIYFSYDVKMKEKGDIPEGYSVSREKKERFSLILESASTNQTSMYLCATAGPNSYNEQFFGPGTRLTVL.

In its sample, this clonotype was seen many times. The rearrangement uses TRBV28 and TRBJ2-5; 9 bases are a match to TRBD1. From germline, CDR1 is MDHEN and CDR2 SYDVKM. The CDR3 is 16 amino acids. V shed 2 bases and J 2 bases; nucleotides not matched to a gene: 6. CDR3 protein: CASSLTGTGWQETQYF. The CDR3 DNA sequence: TGTGCCAGCAGTTTAACCGGGACAGGGTGGCAAGAGACCCAGTACTTC.

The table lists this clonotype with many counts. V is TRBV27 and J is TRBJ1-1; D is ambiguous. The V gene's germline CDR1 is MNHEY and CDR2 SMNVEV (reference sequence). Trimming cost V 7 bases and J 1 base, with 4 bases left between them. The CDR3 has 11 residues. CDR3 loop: CASKRNTEAFF. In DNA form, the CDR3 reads TGTGCCAGCAAGAGGAACACTGAAGCTTTCTTT.

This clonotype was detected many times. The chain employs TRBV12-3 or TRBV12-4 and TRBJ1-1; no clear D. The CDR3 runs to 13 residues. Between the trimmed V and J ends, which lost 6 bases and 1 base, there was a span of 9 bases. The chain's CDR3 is CASSGLANTEAFF. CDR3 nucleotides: TGTGCCAGCAGCGGACTGGCGAACACTGAAGCTTTCTTT.

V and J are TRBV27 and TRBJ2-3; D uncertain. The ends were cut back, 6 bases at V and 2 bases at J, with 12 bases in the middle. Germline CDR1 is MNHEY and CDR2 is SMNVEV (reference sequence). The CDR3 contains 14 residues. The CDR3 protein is CASRQISFTDTQYF. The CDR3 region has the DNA TGTGCCAGCAGGCAGATCTCCTTCACAGATACGCAGTATTTT.

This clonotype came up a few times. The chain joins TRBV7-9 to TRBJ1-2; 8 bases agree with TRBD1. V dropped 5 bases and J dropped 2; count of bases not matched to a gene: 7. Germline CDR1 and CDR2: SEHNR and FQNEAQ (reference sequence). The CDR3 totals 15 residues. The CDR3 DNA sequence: TGTGCCAGCAGCCCACCCGCAGGGGGCAACTATGGCTACACCTTC. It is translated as CASSPPAGGNYGYTF.

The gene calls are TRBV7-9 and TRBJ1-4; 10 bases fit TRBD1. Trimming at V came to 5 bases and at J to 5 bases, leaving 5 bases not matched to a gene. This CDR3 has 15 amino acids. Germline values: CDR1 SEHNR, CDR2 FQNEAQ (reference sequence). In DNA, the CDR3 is TGTGCCAGCAGCGGTGGACAGGGGGTGAATGAAAAACTGTTTTTT. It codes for CASSGGQGVNEKLFF.